This TCR beta chain was profiled in a study of neurological immune-mediated disorders. Study-wide points: HTLV-1-associated myelopathy had the most TCR clonal expansion, while multiple sclerosis had the least, a level that fell below healthy controls.

The junction had 4 bases not matched to a gene; V was cut back by 3 bases and J by 2 bases. Germline CDR1 MNHEY, CDR2 SVGAGI. The CDR3 has 15 amino acids. With 10-nucleotide random UMIs included, cDNA was synthesized by 5'RACE. The output of every sequencing run, over 170 million TCR-beta sequences, came from 15-18 subjects. TCRdb re-called the 5' RACE reads with MiXCR, one entry per CDR3 protein. The repertoire holds around 10,000 distinct CDR3 sequences, with around 21% as singletons. Input was under 1.1 million sorted T cells, either CD4+ or CD8+. This clonotype was seen ten or more times. Its target is not known.

The sequence was obtained from a woman aged 55-75 years with HTLV-1-associated myelopathy (HAM/TSP). The sequencing input was CD8+ T cells from blood. V usage is TRBV6-5 and J usage is TRBJ2-7, with 10 positions matching TRBD2. CDR3 in amino acids: CASSYWTSGTYEQYF. CDR3 nucleotides: TGTGCCAGCAGTTATTGGACTAGCGGAACCTACGAGCAGTACTTC.